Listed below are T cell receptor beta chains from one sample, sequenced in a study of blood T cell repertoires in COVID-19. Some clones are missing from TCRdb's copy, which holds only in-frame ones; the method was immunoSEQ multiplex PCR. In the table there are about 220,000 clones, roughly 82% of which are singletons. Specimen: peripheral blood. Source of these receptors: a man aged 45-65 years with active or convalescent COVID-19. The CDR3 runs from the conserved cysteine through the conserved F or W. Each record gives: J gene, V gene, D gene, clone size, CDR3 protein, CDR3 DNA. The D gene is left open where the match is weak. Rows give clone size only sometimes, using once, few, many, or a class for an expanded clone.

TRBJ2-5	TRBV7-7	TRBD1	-	CASSPTTGGVETQYF	TGTGCTAGCAGCCCGACGACAGGGGGGGTTGAGACCCAGTACTTC
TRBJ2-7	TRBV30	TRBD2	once	CAWKTSGTYEQYF	TGTGCCTGGAAGACTAGCGGTACCTACGAGCAGTACTTC
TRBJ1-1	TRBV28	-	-	CASSLWQENTEAFF	TGTGCCAGCAGTTTATGGCAGGAGAACACTGAAGCTTTCTTT
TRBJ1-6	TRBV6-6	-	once	CASSALGNSPLHF	TGTGCCAGCAGTGCCCTAGGCAATTCACCCCTCCACTTT
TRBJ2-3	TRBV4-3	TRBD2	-	CASSQAGGRTDTQYF	TGCGCCAGCAGCCAGGCGGGGGGGCGCACAGATACGCAGTATTTT
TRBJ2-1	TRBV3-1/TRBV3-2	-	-	CASSQGRVLRNEQFF	TGTGCCAGCAGCCAAGGGCGGGTGTTGCGCAATGAGCAGTTCTTC
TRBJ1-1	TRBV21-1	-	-	CASSAATSGGVTEAFF	TGTGCCAGCAGCGCCGCTACCTCAGGGGGCGTCACTGAAGCTTTCTTT
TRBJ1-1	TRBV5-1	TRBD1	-	CASSISGQQNTEAFF	TGCGCCAGCAGCATCTCGGGACAGCAGAACACTGAAGCTTTCTTT
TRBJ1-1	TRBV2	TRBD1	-	CASSGDRGTEAFF	TGTGCCAGCAGTGGAGACAGGGGGACTGAAGCTTTCTTT
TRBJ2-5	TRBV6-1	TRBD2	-	CASSDRGGGETQYF	TGTGCCAGCAGTGATCGGGGGGGAGGGGAGACCCAGTACTTC
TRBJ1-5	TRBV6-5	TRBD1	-	CASRADRGNQPQHF	TGTGCCAGCAGGGCGGACAGGGGAAATCAGCCCCAGCATTTT
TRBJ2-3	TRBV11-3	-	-	CASSLGRSTDTQYF	TGTGCCAGCAGCTTGGGCAGATCCACAGATACGCAGTATTTT
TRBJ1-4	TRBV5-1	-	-	CASSLGTLWGGNEKLFF	TGCGCCAGCAGCCTCGGGACGCTTTGGGGGGGTAATGAAAAACTGTTTTTT
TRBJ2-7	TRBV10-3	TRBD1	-	CAIKGQTYEQYF	TGTGCCATCAAGGGACAGACCTACGAGCAGTACTTC
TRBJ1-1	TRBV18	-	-	CASLQGRSPGIPEAFF	TGTGCCAGCTTGCAGGGCAGGTCCCCTGGGATCCCTGAAGCTTTCTTT
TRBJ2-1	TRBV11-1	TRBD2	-	CASSSTSGAYNEQFF	TGTGCCAGCAGCTCGACTAGCGGAGCCTACAATGAGCAGTTCTTC
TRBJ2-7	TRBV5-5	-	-	CASSLSGPNSYEQYF	TGTGCCAGCAGCTTGTCAGGGCCGAACTCCTACGAGCAGTACTTC
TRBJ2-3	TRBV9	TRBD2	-	CASTLLAEIGDTQYF	TGTGCCAGCACCTTACTAGCGGAAATTGGAGATACGCAGTATTTT
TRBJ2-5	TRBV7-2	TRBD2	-	CASSLTSGKGETQYF	TGTGCCAGCAGCCTGACTAGCGGGAAGGGGGAGACCCAGTACTTC
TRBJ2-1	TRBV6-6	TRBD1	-	CASSYGTGHYNEQFF	TGTGCCAGCAGTTACGGGACAGGGCACTACAATGAGCAGTTCTTC
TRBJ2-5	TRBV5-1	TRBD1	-	CASSLSWTGGQETQYF	TGCGCCAGCAGCTTGTCATGGACAGGGGGACAAGAGACCCAGTACTTC
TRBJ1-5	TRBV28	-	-	CASSYGRENQPQHF	TGTGCCAGCAGTTACGGACGGGAGAATCAGCCCCAGCATTTT